What follows are 3 T cell receptor beta chains derived from one specimen sequenced in a study of prognosis after radiotherapy for stage I lung cancer. Using two-round multiplex PCR, the authors amplified TCR beta CDR3 from genomic DNA. Initially, in first-round PCR, primers specific to each TRBV and TRBJ gene were used. TCRdb re-analysed the multiplex PCR reads in MiXCR, keeping a single row per CDR3 protein. The repertoire has some 15,000 distinct CDR3 sequences, approximately 15% of them found once; the top ten carry 35% to 45%. Sequencing used PBMCs, obtained before or after stereotactic body radiation therapy (not recorded which). These receptors came from a donor at least 50 years old with non-small cell lung cancer.

This clonotype is labeled large. The chain carries TRBV28 and TRBJ1-3, with D tentatively TRBD1 (5 bases). The CDR3 length is 16 residues. V was shortened by 5 bases and J by 0 bases, with 14 bases between the two germline ends. Per germline, CDR1 MDHEN and CDR2 SYDVKM. The CDR3 DNA is TGTGCCAGCAGTACGCAGGGAGGACCCTCTGGAAACACCATATATTTT. Its protein is CASSTQGGPSGNTIYF.

This clonotype occurred many times. V is TRBV28 and J is TRBJ1-1, with 11 bases that match TRBD1. There are 16 residues in the CDR3. The V gene's germline CDR1 is MDHEN and CDR2 SYDVKM. The V and J ends lost 4 bases and 6 bases, in that order; junction bases with no gene match: 10. CDR3 loop: CASSSPGQGAGAEAFF. CDR3 DNA sequence: TGTGCCAGCAGTTCCCCAGGACAGGGGGCTGGAGCTGAAGCTTTCTTT. The whole variable domain, filled in from reference TRBV28 and TRBJ1-1, reads DVKVTQSSRYLVKRTGEKVFLECVQDMDHENMFWYRQDPGLGLRLIYFSYDVKMKEKGDIPEGYSVSREKKERFSLILESASTNQTSMYLCASSSPGQGAGAEAFFGQGTRLTVV.

The table lists this clonotype with a few counts. The V gene is TRBV27, the J gene TRBJ1-2; D is perhaps TRBD1 (6 bases). Germline CDR1 MNHEY, CDR2 SMNVEV (reference sequence). V was cut by 10 bases and J by 7 bases, with 28 bases left in between. The CDR3 has 16 amino acids. The CDR3 loop is CATFDVWGRGGFGYTF. The CDR3 nucleotides are TGTGCCACCTTCGACGTTTGGGGAAGGGGGGGGTTTGGCTACACCTTC.